One sample yielded the 32 T cell receptor beta chains listed below, sequenced in a study of beta chain features in type 1 diabetes. The investigators reverse transcribed all of the isolated RNA, so they sequenced expressed TCRB transcripts. Data came from immunoSEQ multiplex PCR; TCRdb stores just in-frame clones and leaves some out. The sample consists of tens of thousands of clones, approximately 32% of them appearing once. Sequenced: stem cell memory CD4+ T cells from blood. These receptors came from a woman in her late teens or twenties in good health.

The chain uses TRBV5-4 and TRBJ1-2; tentative D call: TRBD1 (5 bases). The CDR3 runs 13 residues. V shed 3 bases and J shed 2 bases, with 8 bases lying between them. The V gene's germline CDR1 is SGHNT and CDR2 YYREEE (reference sequence). The CDR3 loop reads CASSSDSNYGYTF. For the CDR3, the DNA is TGTGCCAGCAGCTCCGACAGCAACTATGGCTACACCTTC.

The chain recombines TRBV19 with TRBJ1-1; 8 nucleotides align to TRBD1. Germline CDR1 and CDR2: LNHDA and SQIVND (reference sequence). With 3 bases clipped from V and 1 base from J, the junction kept 7 bases outside the gene matches. The CDR3 totals 16 residues. The CDR3 DNA reads TGTGCCAGTAGTATCCGGGCGGGACAGGCGAACACTGAAGCTTTCTTT. Its protein is CASSIRAGQANTEAFF.

This chain connects TRBV5-8 to TRBJ1-5; D is unclear. The V and J ends lost 7 bases and 0 bases respectively, with 11 bases between them. The V gene's germline CDR1 is SGHTS and CDR2 YDEGEE. The CDR3 is made up of 14 amino acids. The CDR3 protein is CASGPSFSNQPQHF. In nucleotides, the CDR3 is TGTGCCAGCGGTCCCAGTTTTAGCAATCAGCCCCAGCATTTT. The full variable domain, rest sourced from reference TRBV5-8 and TRBJ1-5, is EAGVTQSPTHLIKTRGQQATLRCSPISGHTSVYWYQQALGLGLQFLLWYDEGEERNRGNFPPRFSGRQFPNYSSELNVNALELEDSALYLCASGPSFSNQPQHFGDGTRLSIL.

The V call is TRBV9, the J call TRBJ2-5, with 8 bases identical to TRBD2. Germline V CDR1 and CDR2: SGDLS, YYNGEE. Trimming took 0 bases from V and 4 from J; bases not matched to a gene: 2. This CDR3 contains 14 residues. The CDR3 DNA reads TGTGCCAGCAGCGTAGGGCTAGCGGGAGAGACCCAGTACTTC. It is translated as CASSVGLAGETQYF.

This clone was seen a few times. The germline gene is not matched at one end of the junction; a read error may be the cause. The CDR3 DNA reads TGTGCCAGCAGTGCACTGGGACAGGGAGGCTACATTGAGCAGTTCTTC. This translates into CASSALGQGGYIEQFF. The chain has TRBV28 and TRBJ2-1; 9 bases align to TRBD1. The CDR3 is made up of 16 amino acids. CDR1 is MDHEN and CDR2 is SYDVKM in the germline V gene.

This clone was counted at least ten times. The chain employs TRBV7-2 and TRBJ1-1; 8 bases are shared with TRBD1. CDR3 length equals 14 residues. V trimming: 2 bases; J trimming: 1 base; junction bases outside the gene matches: 0. Germline loops: CDR1 SGHTA, CDR2 FQGNSA. CDR3 coding DNA: TGTGCCAGCAGCTTACAGGGGGCGAACACTGAAGCTTTCTTT. Translation: CASSLQGANTEAFF. Based on the CDR3 plus reference TRBV7-2 and TRBJ1-1, the full variable domain is GAGVSQSPSNKVTEKGKDVELRCDPISGHTALYWYRQSLGQGLEFLIYFQGNSAPDKSGLPSDRFSAERTGGSVSTLTIQRTQQEDSAVYLCASSLQGANTEAFFGQGTRLTVV.

This clone was seen more than once but under ten times. This chain links TRBV5-1 with TRBJ2-6; D unclear. Trimming stripped 2 bases from V and 4 bases from J, with 7 bases between. The CDR3 has 14 residues. Germline V gene data show CDR1 as SGHRS and CDR2 as YFSETQ. The CDR3 DNA reads as TGCGCCAGCAGCTTCCTGCAGGGGGCCAACGTCCTGACTTTC. Translated, it gives CASSFLQGANVLTF.

Only a few counts were recorded for this clone. The chain uses TRBV5-4 and TRBJ2-3; 11 bases map to TRBD2. Trimming took 4 bases from V and 2 from J; bases not matched to a gene: 3. CDR3 length equals 15 residues. Germline V lookup: CDR1 SGHNT, CDR2 YYREEE (reference sequence). The chain's CDR3 is CASSLAGGLTDTQYF. CDR3 sequence (DNA): TGTGCCAGCAGCCTAGCGGGGGGCCTCACAGATACGCAGTATTTT.

The rearrangement joins TRBV6-5 to TRBJ2-3, with D unresolved. V gave up 6 bases and J gave up 0 bases, with 10 bases separating them. This CDR3 contains 14 residues. CDR1 MNHEY and CDR2 SVGAGI come from the germline V gene. The CDR3 here is CASRIQTSTDTQYF. The CDR3 DNA reads TGTGCCAGCAGGATTCAAACTAGCACAGATACGCAGTATTTT.

CDR3: CASSVGPTGGGAYEQYF. In DNA form, the CDR3 reads TGTGCCAGCAGCGTAGGACCGACGGGCGGGGGGGCTTACGAGCAGTACTTC. The chain employs TRBV9 and TRBJ2-7; 9 bases line up with TRBD2. Germline trimming cut 0 bases from V and 4 bases from J; bases unmatched to any gene: 11. CDR3 size: 17 residues. Germline V gene data show CDR1 as SGDLS and CDR2 as YYNGEE.

This clone was observed at least ten times. V is TRBV7-9 and J is TRBJ2-7; unclear D gene. The CDR3 is 12 amino acids. Trimming shortened V by 3 bases and J by 6 bases, and 9 bases separated the two germline ends. Germline loops: CDR1 SEHNR, CDR2 FQNEAQ (reference sequence). DNA of the CDR3: TGTGCCAGCAGCTTTCCCCAGTCCGAGCAGTACTTC. This encodes CASSFPQSEQYF.

The chain carries TRBV7-8 and TRBJ2-7, with D tentatively TRBD2 (5 bases). Trimming took off 5 bases at V and 6 bases at J, with 17 bases between the two ends. The germline V gene encodes CDR1 SGHVS and CDR2 FQNEAQ. The CDR3 extends over 14 amino acids. CDR3 sequence: CASSPGGSEIEQYF. In DNA form, the CDR3 reads TGTGCCAGCAGCCCTGGAGGCAGCGAAATCGAGCAGTACTTC.

This clone has just a few counts. The chain is built from TRBV9 and TRBJ2-1; TRBD1 is a possible D gene (6 bases). Between the trimmed V and J ends, which lost 10 bases and 5 bases, there was a span of 13 bases. Germline CDR1 is SGDLS and CDR2 is YYNGEE. CDR3 length equals 12 residues. The CDR3 DNA reads as TGTGCCTCTCAGGGGTTTAACAATGAGCAGTTCTTC. Translating gives CASQGFNNEQFF.

V is TRBV7-2 and J is TRBJ1-2; 7 bases align to TRBD1. Germline V gene data show CDR1 as SGHTA and CDR2 as FQGNSA. The CDR3 is made up of 15 amino acids. J was trimmed by 3 bases and V by 5 bases; bases with no gene match: 9. The DNA for the CDR3 is TGTGCCAGCAGCCTTGGACAGGCTCTAGACTATGGCTACACCTTC. Protein product: CASSLGQALDYGYTF.

The chain joins TRBV6-5 to TRBJ2-1; 12 nucleotides match TRBD1. Germline V CDR1 and CDR2: MNHEY, SVGAGI. V shed 4 bases, J shed 8 bases, and the junction held 6 bases outside the gene matches. This CDR3 comprises 15 residues. The CDR3 loop reads CASSFRDRGRDEQFF. In DNA form, the CDR3 reads TGTGCCAGCAGTTTCCGGGACAGGGGGCGGGATGAGCAGTTCTTC.

V gene TRBV11-2 combines with J gene TRBJ2-1; possible D gene TRBD2, 6 bases. CDR1 and CDR2 (germline): SGHAT, FQNNGV. The CDR3 runs 14 residues. Trimming left V 0 bases short and J 8 bases short, with 11 bases between. CDR3 residues: CASSLEFRGDEQFF. The CDR3 bases are TGTGCCAGCAGCTTAGAGTTCCGCGGGGATGAGCAGTTCTTC. The variable domain in full, with the rest retrieved from reference TRBV11-2 and TRBJ2-1, is EAGVAQSPRYKIIEKRQSVAFWCNPISGHATLYWYQQILGQGPKLLIQFQNNGVVDDSQLPKDRFSAERLKGVDSTLKIQPAKLEDSAVYLCASSLEFRGDEQFFGPGTRLTVL.

The V gene is TRBV6-4, the J gene TRBJ2-1; D may be TRBD1 (7 bases). The CDR3 totals 13 residues. Germline V gene sequence: CDR1 MRHNA, CDR2 SNTAGT. V dropped 4 bases and J dropped 8 bases, with 12 bases sitting between them. The CDR3 is CASSVDRDYEQFF. DNA of the CDR3: TGTGCCAGCAGTGTCGACAGGGACTATGAGCAGTTCTTC.

The rearrangement links TRBV9 to TRBJ2-1; 7 positions match TRBD2. This CDR3 is 17 amino acids long. Per the germline V gene, CDR1 is SGDLS and CDR2 is YYNGEE. Losses at the gene ends were 4 bases for V and 9 bases for J; bases not matched to a gene: 19. The CDR3 reads CASSPRTSFSRAVEQFF. The CDR3 nucleotides read TGTGCCAGCAGCCCTCGGACTAGTTTTTCGAGGGCGGTTGAGCAGTTCTTC.

On this clone itself: One end of the junction fails to match germline, which may point to a read error. The chain links TRBV7-7 to TRBJ2-5; 7 nucleotides agree with TRBD1. There are 14 residues in the CDR3. Germline V gene sequence: CDR1 SSHAT, CDR2 FNYEAQ (reference sequence). CDR3 sequence reads: CASSKGTAQETQYF. The CDR3 DNA reads TGTGCTAGCAGCAAAGGGACAGCCCAAGAGACCCAGTACTTC.

This clone was recorded a few times. The rearrangement links TRBV6-6 to TRBJ2-2; the D gene is possibly TRBD2 (5 bases). The germline CDR1 and CDR2 sequences are MNHNY and SVGAGI (reference sequence). V dropped 4 bases and J dropped 6 bases, with 9 bases sitting between them. This CDR3 is built from 13 residues. CDR3 in amino acids: CASSSTRAGELFF. CDR3 nucleotides: TGTGCCAGCAGTTCAACTAGGGCCGGGGAGCTGTTTTTT.

The J gene is TRBJ1-2, the V gene TRBV10-3, with D possibly TRBD1 on 6 matching bases. Germline CDR1 reads ENHRY; CDR2 reads SYGVKD. The CDR3 runs to 16 residues. V was pared by 2 bases and J by 0 bases, with 13 bases between. The CDR3 region has the DNA TGTGCCATCAGTGAGGCTCAGGGGCCAGCTAACTATGGCTACACCTTC. Its translation: CAISEAQGPANYGYTF.

The chain employs TRBV10-3 and TRBJ2-7; tentative D call: TRBD2 (5 bases). Trimming removed 4 bases at V and 5 bases at J, with 12 bases between. Germline-derived CDR1 and CDR2 are ENHRY and SYGVKD. The CDR3 is 13 residues long. CDR3 DNA: TGTGCCATCAGTGTGAGGGAATGGAACGAGCAGTACTTC. Translation: CAISVREWNEQYF.

The rearrangement uses TRBV5-1 and TRBJ1-1, with a possible D match to TRBD1 (6 bases). The CDR3 loop spans 14 amino acids. V lost 2 bases and J 5 bases, leaving 13 bases between the germline ends. Germline V gene sequence: CDR1 SGHRS, CDR2 YFSETQ. The CDR3 loop reads CASSLTPQGTEAFF. The DNA for the CDR3 is TGCGCCAGCAGCTTAACGCCACAGGGAACTGAAGCTTTCTTT.

The chain uses TRBV7-3 and TRBJ2-3; 9 positions match TRBD2. The germline gives CDR1 SGHTA, CDR2 FQGTGA. This CDR3 is built from 15 residues. V was clipped by 5 bases and J by 1 base; unmatched bases: 4. The CDR3: CASSATSGRTDTQYF. The CDR3 region has the DNA TGTGCCAGCAGCGCAACTAGCGGGCGCACAGATACGCAGTATTTT.

The V and J genes are TRBV6-4 and TRBJ1-1, with 8 bases fitting TRBD1. V was clipped by 4 bases and J by 6 bases; unmatched bases: 7. The CDR3 covers 14 residues. Looked up from germline, CDR1 is MRHNA and CDR2 is SNTAGT. The CDR3: CASSAGDRFSEAFF. CDR3 in DNA: TGTGCCAGCAGTGCTGGGGACAGGTTCTCTGAAGCTTTCTTT.

The chain is built from TRBV15 and TRBJ1-1; a weak D match, TRBD1 (6 bases). Looked up from germline, CDR1 is LNHNV and CDR2 is YYDKDF (reference sequence). The CDR3 sequence is 14 residues long. V dropped 2 bases and J dropped 4 bases, with 11 bases sitting between them. CDR3 nucleotide sequence: TGTGCCACCAGCAGAAGACAGGTCGGCACTGAAGCTTTCTTT. Translating gives CATSRRQVGTEAFF.

This chain joins TRBV2 and TRBJ2-7; D is unclear. Trimming shortened V by 0 bases and J by 3 bases, and 12 bases separated the two germline ends. This CDR3 region has 15 residues. CDR1 is SNHLY and CDR2 is FYNNEI in the germline V gene. CDR3 sequence: CASSEASSIIYEQYF. CDR3 nucleotides: TGTGCCAGCAGTGAAGCGTCTAGTATAATCTACGAGCAGTACTTC.

V and J are TRBV19 and TRBJ2-3; 7 bases are shared with TRBD2. CDR3 length equals 19 residues. Germline trimming cut 3 bases from V and 0 bases from J; bases unmatched to any gene: 15. Per the germline V gene, CDR1 is LNHDA and CDR2 is SQIVND (reference sequence). CDR3 sequence: CASSIGSPSLATSTDTQYF. CDR3 coding DNA: TGTGCCAGTAGTATTGGGTCGCCTTCACTAGCGACCAGCACAGATACGCAGTATTTT. The whole variable domain, remainder taken from reference TRBV19 and TRBJ2-3, is DGGITQSPKYLFRKEGQNVTLSCEQNLNHDAMYWYRQDPGQGLRLIYYSQIVNDFQKGDIAEGYSVSREKKESFPLTVTSAQKNPTAFYLCASSIGSPSLATSTDTQYFGPGTRLTVL.

The gene calls are TRBV11-3 and TRBJ2-5; D is possibly TRBD1 (5 bases). The CDR3 has 12 amino acids. Germline CDR1 SGHNT, CDR2 YENEEA. V was pared by 7 bases and J by 4 bases, with 10 bases between. CDR3 region: CASNWGGETQYF. The DNA for the CDR3 is TGTGCCAGCAATTGGGGCGGAGAGACCCAGTACTTC.

J is TRBJ2-5 and V is TRBV4-3, with 7 bases matching TRBD1. Germline trimming cut 1 base from V and 5 bases from J; bases unmatched to any gene: 7. The CDR3 has 15 amino acids. Germline V gene data show CDR1 as LGHNA and CDR2 as YSLEER. The CDR3 spells CASSQVGEQGETQYF. The CDR3, as DNA: TGCGCCAGCAGCCAAGTGGGCGAACAGGGGGAGACCCAGTACTTC.

The genes are TRBV7-9 and TRBJ2-1; D may be TRBD2 (7 bases). The CDR3 length is 17 residues. Deletions cut 3 bases from V and 0 bases from J, with 15 bases between. CDR1 is SEHNR and CDR2 is FQNEAQ in the germline V gene (reference sequence). CDR3 DNA: TGTGCCAGCAGCTTCGGACAGAGCGGGAACTCCTACAATGAGCAGTTCTTC. Translation: CASSFGQSGNSYNEQFF.

The V call is TRBV30, the J call TRBJ1-6; tentative D call: TRBD1 (5 bases). Germline lookup yields CDR1 GTSNPN and CDR2 SVGIG (reference sequence). V was pared by 2 bases and J by 7 bases, with 15 bases between. The CDR3 is 15 residues long. CDR3 protein: CAWSLEDRGNSPLHF. The CDR3 coding sequence is TGTGCCTGGAGTCTGGAAGACCGGGGGAATTCACCCCTCCACTTT. Filled out from reference TRBV30 and TRBJ1-6, the complete variable domain reads SQTIHQWPATLVQPVGSPLSLECTVEGTSNPNLYWYRQAAGRGLQLLFYSVGIGQISSEVPQNLSASRPQDRQFILSSKKLLLSDSGFYLCAWSLEDRGNSPLHFGNGTRLTVT.